This T cell receptor beta chain was identified during a study of OX40 agonist ivuxolimab in advanced cancers. About the research overall: Males comprised approximately 81% of the group, whose mean age was roughly 60 years (range about 23 to 80). Study-wide results and limits: In CD8+ T cells, expanded clones were on average more numerous than in CD4+.

As regards this clone: Its antigen remains unknown.

CDR1 is SEHNR, CDR2 FQNEAQ, per germline (reference sequence). Trimming took 4 bases from V and 3 from J; bases not matched to a gene: 12. The CDR3 runs 18 residues. The data were produced by immunoSEQ multiplex PCR, yet TCRdb's version contains in-frame clones alone and is incomplete. The sample includes tens of thousands of clones, roughly 84% of them seen just once. This clonotype was obtained from an adult with an advanced solid tumor such as melanoma, head and neck, liver or kidney cancer. The sequences come from CD4+ or CD8+ T cells sorted from blood, collected in a trial of the OX40 agonist ivuxolimab. V gene TRBV7-9 combines with J gene TRBJ2-2; 9 nucleotides align to TRBD2. The CDR3 region is CASSSREAAGGHTGELFF. The CDR3 nucleotides read TGTGCCAGCAGCTCCCGCGAAGCAGCGGGAGGTCACACCGGGGAGCTGTTTTTT.